This TCR beta chain came from a study of CD8+ T cells in alopecia areata. Extraction of RNA preceded its reverse transcription into cDNA, which served as the sequencing template. Method: immunoSEQ multiplex PCR; TCRdb's copy keeps in-frame clones and lacks some. The table has about 82,000 clones, roughly 51% seen once. Study results and caveats: Between patients, shared TCR sequences were less clear than in mice. This was possibly due in part to HLA diversity in the patient population. Lesional tissue from the scalp (especially in alopecia totalis/universalis) showed higher clonality than normal scalp. Scalp samples also yield sequences from resident alphabeta T cells of normal skin.

The germline gives CDR1 SQVTM, CDR2 ANQGSEA. The CDR3 sequence is 15 residues long. V lost 2 bases to trimming and J lost 6 bases; unmatched junction nucleotides: 7. The table lists this clone with a few counts. What it recognizes is unknown. The material sequenced was NKG2D-high CD8+ T cells sorted from blood. This clonotype was sampled from a human donor with alopecia areata. The rearrangement links TRBV29-1 to TRBJ2-3; 11 nucleotides match TRBD1. The CDR3, as DNA: TGCAGCGTTGAAAGGACAGGGGGCGAGTACGATACGCAGTATTTT. This gives the protein CSVERTGGEYDTQYF.